The sequence of this T cell receptor (beta chain) was determined in a study of cytomegalovirus exposure and HLA in healthy donors (dated by TCRdb to about 2017). For the study in its entirety: According to an earlier analysis of 587 of the donors, some 180 million T cells yielded over 90 million unique TCR beta sequences and 276 Gb of sequence data. An earlier analysis of 587 of the donors applied high-throughput TCR beta sequencing to assess whether each TCR beta V gene segment acted as functional or pseudogenic. The later analysis used no new phenotypic data to find candidate immune exposures, relying instead on TCR beta sequences and their occurrence across donors. The aim of the study was to test whether cataloging public T cell receptors could identify signatures of past pathogen exposure. In addition to the first cohort of 500 to 850 subjects, a separate validation cohort of 130 or so different subjects was used. Using immunosequencing, the study profiled T cell repertoires from 640 or so subjects and related those repertoires to cytomegalovirus serostatus. A later analysis re-examined previously published TCR beta repertoires from 610 or so donors and added high-resolution HLA genotyping to investigate patterns of TCR occurrence. HLA typing covered class I and class II loci at four-digit resolution. Typing coverage varied by locus: roughly 629-640 donors for A, B, C, DRB1 and DQB1; 500 to 550 for DQA1; some 610 for DPA1; approximately 470 for DPB1. Of the 300 to 400 genotyped donors, roughly 85% fell in the genetic ancestry cluster associated with self-reported Caucasian donors. Roughly 5 DR-DQ haplotypes were handled as single units for association and clustering, since linkage in the cohort was strong. An early release that covered about 640 HLA-typed donors contained approximately 320 gigabases of sequencing data and approximately 85 million unique TCR sequences. Donor age, sex, ethnicity and CMV serostatus were collected together with the repertoire data. Every discovery cohort repertoire had been produced on one sequencing platform. To predict cytomegalovirus infection status, the study brought together high-throughput TCR immunosequencing, statistical association of individual TCRs with disease status, and machine learning. A later genetic analysis took genome-wide SNP genotypes for about 60% of the roughly 670 donors and used that subset as a discovery cohort. Among roughly 400 genotyped donors of the cohort, an average of around 240,000 unique TCR beta nucleotide sequences were sequenced per donor, 15% to 20% of them non-productive.

CDR1 is given as SNHLY and CDR2 as FYNNEI, both from the germline V gene. Trimming costs V 10 bases and J 3 bases, and their ends lie 13 bases apart. The CDR3 sequence holds 12 residues, the cysteine and phenylalanine included. Of all the DNA, just the CDR3 is kept, 36 bases in frame from base 1. What the research found in general, with its limitations: The authors suggested that the approach could potentially be extended to other disease states and immunological phenotypes. In a later analysis, TCR association rates were found to vary across HLA loci, with the most associated TCRs seen for DRB1 alleles and the fewest for HLA-C alleles. In vitro tests confirmed that a few of the cytomegalovirus-associated TCR beta chains recognize cytomegalovirus antigens. A later analysis found that most CMV-associated TCR beta chains appeared HLA-restricted, with HLA associations seemingly driven largely by CMV exposure. In a later analysis, HLA-associated TCR beta chains showed more clonal expansion and lower generation probabilities than non-associated chains that were equally common. According to a later analysis, parvovirus B19, influenza, CMV and Epstein-Barr virus appeared linked to several top co-occurrence clusters. Because counts were too low, some 16 rarely observed V segments, including chromosome 9 orphons, were excluded from the earlier analysis of around 640 of the donors. Across donors, most TCR sequences were observed very rarely, whereas some public TCRs were present in many individuals. In a later genetic analysis, fewer N-insertions in productive TCRs were reported among donors in an Asian-associated ancestry cluster than the roughly 640-donor mean. In an earlier analysis of around 600 of the donors, most TCR beta V segments were observed in productive rearrangements about 87% or about 30% of the time, broadly matching IMGT annotations. Linkage disequilibrium might explain the correlated functional status among segregating V segments, but an unknown experimental factor could not be ruled out. A later analysis associated 15,000 to 20,000 TCR beta sequences with specific HLA alleles at a false discovery rate of 0.05. In both the original and validation cohorts, the classifier was reported to diagnose cytomegalovirus status with high specificity and sensitivity. A later genetic analysis associated a missense DCLRE1C variant with V-gene and J-gene trimming of TCR beta chains, and an independent cohort replicated the association. When HLA alleles, especially DR and DQ, strongly co-occurred, TCR associations were difficult to assign to individual alleles. Immune exposure information for the cohort was limited to CMV serostatus. A cluster of highly shared sequence variants was judged likely to represent a technical artifact of the sequencing pipeline. Because some donors lacked HLA typing at each locus, the association tests relied only on the typed subset. A further reported finding was that TCR beta sequences accurately predicted the HLA-A and HLA-B alleles for most subjects in the first cohort. A total of some 180 TCR beta chains were listed by the study as associated with cytomegalovirus. Because the 87-base-pair reads could not distinguish some IMGT-functional V segments, including TRBV6-2 and TRBV6-3, those segments were excluded. Presence/absence analyses assumed roughly uniform sequencing depth across donors, an assumption that may not hold. This cohort had only TCR beta chains sequenced, and the lack of alpha or paired-chain data limited which features could be detected.

In total, about 650 healthy bone marrow donors made up the cohort. Cohort members were all nominally healthy when sampled, although unrecorded immune exposures were likely present. The donor was CMV seropositive and was included in the group of approximately 300 seropositive cohort members. A peripheral blood sample was collected from each donor, and TCR beta sequencing was performed on peripheral blood mononuclear cells. Genomic DNA was extracted from the blood cell samples with the Qiagen DNeasy Blood Extraction Kit. On this clone: What this receptor recognizes is not known. It has no much larger one-base neighbor in the sample; base qualities were not kept.

Library method: the immunoSEQ multiplex PCR assay. For the multiplex PCR, a mixture combining 60 forward primers for TCR Vbeta segments and 13 reverse primers for TCR Jbeta segments was used. The CDR3 region of rearranged TCR beta genes was amplified from genomic DNA by a multiplex PCR assay. Amplified TCR beta libraries were sequenced as 87-base-pair reads on the Illumina HiSeq System. Per the authors' processing: A later analysis counted tens of millions of unique TCR beta chains across the 600 to 850 repertoires, and about 10 million of these chains were shared by at least two donors. A nearest-neighbor algorithm error-corrected the raw reads and collapsed the reads into unique sequences, merging closely related sequences to remove PCR and sequencing errors. To assign V, D and J gene segments, CDR3 sequences were aligned to IMGT reference sequences. For a sequence to be retained, at least a six-nucleotide match to both a V gene segment and a J gene segment was required. Rearrangements were called productive when the CDR3 lacked stop codons and stayed in frame with V and J; all others were non-productive. CDR3 was defined according to IMGT convention as the region running from the second conserved V-encoded cysteine to the conserved J-encoded phenylalanine. The earlier analysis of some 540 of the donors excluded any sequence lacking an unambiguous match to a single V gene segment. An earlier analysis of 587 of the donors called V segments functional above 56.7% productive rearrangements and segregating when the between-donor standard deviation exceeded 5%. A statistical classification framework was built for diagnosing cytomegalovirus status from the catalog of TCR beta chain sequences. In a later analysis, V and J genes were assigned by comparing TCR nucleotide sequences against IMGT/GENE-DB human TR gene sequences. In a later analysis, CDR3 sequences and most-parsimonious VDJ recombination scenarios were assigned using the TCRdist pipeline. In a later analysis, each TCR beta chain was defined by its CDR3 amino acid sequence together with its V-gene family, and reads lacking a unique V-gene family were excluded. A later analysis removed 592 highly shared, low-generation-probability nucleotide sequences to deal with suspected cross-contamination and a sequencing artifact. In a later analysis, a clonal expansion index for each public chain was calculated from normalized within-repertoire ranks of inferred template counts. In a later analysis, generation probabilities were computed using a VDJ recombination model fitted to out-of-frame rearrangements, and the results were checked against IGoR. In a later analysis, hypergeometric tests were used to score TCR-TCR, TCR-HLA and TCR-CMV co-occurrence, with a repertoire-size bias correction applied to TCR pairs. False discovery rates were estimated in a later analysis by permuting HLA or CMV assignments 20 times. In a later analysis, co-occurring TCRs were grouped using DBSCAN, and TCRdist sequence similarity was added for clustering within HLA-allele-positive subsets. Repertoires with fewer than 30,000 or more than 120,000 public chains, plus five repertoires with anomalous nucleotide sharing, were excluded from co-occurrence clustering. Not all clones reach the TCRdb copy of this immuneACCESS table, which keeps in-frame sequences only. Checked studies attribute under half of the gap to unresolved V genes and leave the rest unexplained. The DNA was the basis for D and trimming; V, J and clone size are from that table. This sample comprises approximately 170,000 clones, approximately 80% of them detected only once. The top ten clonotypes cover around 2.5% of the sample.

The sequence was collected from a woman between 40 and 55 years old in good health and CMV-seropositive. The rearrangement joined TRBV2 to TRBJ2-7, with the D segment identity uncertain. Sequencing input: PBMCs. At the DNA level, the sequence is TGTGCCACCGGTACAGATTACTACGAGCAGTACTTC. It encodes CATGTDYYEQYF.